These 6 T cell receptor beta chains share one sample of origin, sequenced in a study of blood T cell repertoires in COVID-19. Sequencing was performed with immunoSEQ multiplex PCR; in TCRdb, only in-frame clones are kept and a portion is missing. The top ten hold 20% to 30% of the sample, which has roughly 20,000 clones, roughly nine tenths seen once. The sequencing input was peripheral blood. These receptors came from a human donor with active COVID-19. The donor label of this sample is uncertain.

The genes are TRBV24-1 and TRBJ2-3; 9 nucleotides line up with TRBD1. The V gene's germline CDR1 is KGHDR and CDR2 SFDVKD. Trimming cost V 5 bases and J 3 bases; bases outside gene matches: 5. The CDR3 contains 15 residues. Written as DNA, the CDR3 is TGTGCCACCAGTGGGACAGGGGATGTGACAGATACGCAGTATTTT. Residues: CATSGTGDVTDTQYF.

This sequence joins TRBV5-1 and TRBJ1-4; maybe TRBD1 (6 bases). The length of the CDR3 is 16 residues. Trimming cost V 0 bases and J 6 bases, with 15 bases left between them. Germline CDR1 SGHRS, CDR2 YFSETQ. CDR3 bases: TGCGCCAGCAGCTTGGCAGGGGCCGCGACCGATGAAAAACTGTTTTTT. Translating it yields CASSLAGAATDEKLFF. The variable domain in full, completed from reference TRBV5-1 and TRBJ1-4, reads KAGVTQTPRYLIKTRGQQVTLSCSPISGHRSVSWYQQTPGQGLQFLFEYFSETQRNKGNFPGRFSGRQFSNSRSEMNVSTLELGDSALYLCASSLAGAATDEKLFFGSGTQLSVL.

The J gene is TRBJ1-1, the V gene TRBV2, with 8 bases identical to TRBD1. The CDR3 is 15 amino acids. V gave up 4 bases and J gave up 2 bases; unmatched junction bases: 6. Germline CDR1 SNHLY, CDR2 FYNNEI. The CDR3, as DNA: TGTGCCAGCAGTGGACAGGGGCGGGGAAACACTGAAGCTTTCTTT. Amino acids: CASSGQGRGNTEAFF.

V usage is TRBV7-3 and J usage is TRBJ2-3, with TRBD2 as a possible D gene (6 bases). This CDR3 contains 17 residues. Germline CDR1 and CDR2: SGHTA and FQGTGA. V shed 3 bases and J shed 0 bases, with 16 bases lying between them. CDR3: CASSLDPGGTSTDTQYF. The CDR3 DNA follows: TGTGCCAGCAGCTTGGACCCGGGCGGGACTAGCACAGATACGCAGTATTTT.

The chain recombines TRBV7-8 with TRBJ2-5; 9 bases are a match to TRBD2. The CDR3 contains 17 residues. Germline V gene lookup returns CDR1 SGHVS and CDR2 FQNEAQ. The V and J ends lost 1 base and 2 bases, in that order; junction bases with no gene match: 8. CDR3 DNA sequence: TGTGCCAGCAGCTTAGGGGTAGCGGGGGTTTTTCAAGAGACCCAGTACTTC. Translation gives CASSLGVAGVFQETQYF.

The chain uses TRBV18 and TRBJ1-1, with D possibly being TRBD1 (5 bases). V was clipped by 1 base and J by 1 base, with 10 bases between them. CDR1 KGHSH and CDR2 LQKENI come from the germline V gene. There are 15 residues in the CDR3. This CDR3 reads CASSPRDSKNTEAFF. In DNA, the CDR3 is TGTGCCAGCTCACCACGCGACAGTAAGAACACTGAAGCTTTCTTT.